This TCR beta chain was found in a study of blood T cells in healthy people across ages. The wider study: Through template switching, about one barcoded beta molecule was captured per two T cells, as measured in model experiments.

Alongside a J-beta primer mix, a sample-barcoded 5' primer served in a second PCR lasting roughly 7 to 11 cycles. One entry per CDR3 protein, called by TCRdb with MiXCR from the 5' RACE reads. Found here are under 2 million distinct CDR3 sequences, roughly 32% of them singletons; the top ten hold 11%. The people who gave samples were healthy Caucasians from Russia, aged roughly 6 to 90. This CDR3 comprises 15 residues. Germline assignment: CDR1 SGHRS and CDR2 YFSETQ. The J segment lost 8 bases and the V segment lost 4 bases, leaving 9 bases of the junction unmatched. The sequencing sample was made of blood. The V and J genes are TRBV5-1 and TRBJ1-4; 9 bases are shared with TRBD1. This TCR derives from a woman aged 25 to 39 in good health. The DNA of the CDR3 is TGCGCCAGCAGCGACGGGACAGGGATGATGGAAAAACTGTTTTTT. Its protein is CASSDGTGMMEKLFF. Full variable domain (outside the CDR3, taken from reference TRBV5-1 and TRBJ1-4): KAGVTQTPRYLIKTRGQQVTLSCSPISGHRSVSWYQQTPGQGLQFLFEYFSETQRNKGNFPGRFSGRQFSNSRSEMNVSTLELGDSALYLCASSDGTGMMEKLFFGSGTQLSVL.